This TCR beta chain derives from a study of OX40 agonist ivuxolimab in advanced cancers. As for the study in general: Patients were roughly 83% male with ages roughly 20 to 90, mean 60.

The CDR3 sequence is 14 residues long. The germline gives CDR1 MDHEN, CDR2 SYDVKM. Study-level results: CD4+ and CD8+ blood T cells expanded clonally by week 6 at 0.1 to 3.0 mg/kg.

Notes on this clone: The target antigen is unknown. Sequence at one end of the junction differs from germline and may be a read error.

Using immunoSEQ multiplex PCR, the repertoire was profiled, and TCRdb retains in-frame clones only, with some absent. The sample contains just over 30,000 clones, more than 75% of which appear only once. The clonotype was recovered from an adult with an advanced solid tumor such as melanoma, head and neck, liver or kidney cancer. The specimen comprised CD4+ or CD8+ T cells sorted from blood, sampled in a trial of the OX40 agonist ivuxolimab. This chain links TRBV28 with TRBJ2-5; 7 bases are shared with TRBD2. The CDR3 DNA sequence: TGTGCCAGCAGTCATCAGCGGGGCAAAGAGCCCCAGTACTTC. It encodes CASSHQRGKEPQYF.